The 10 T cell receptor beta chains presented below share a single source sample, sequenced in a study of CD8+ T cells in alopecia areata. Extraction and reverse transcription of RNA yielded cDNA as the sequencing template. The assay was immunoSEQ multiplex PCR, and TCRdb's table has in-frame clones only and misses some. Among 170,000 or so clones listed, roughly 60% were seen once. The sample consisted of CD4+ T cells sorted from blood, taken at week 0. These receptors came from a human donor with alopecia areata.

The chain employs TRBV11-2 and TRBJ1-2; no clear D gene. The V end was cut by 1 base, the J end by 7 bases, with 10 bases between. Germline CDR1 and CDR2: SGHAT and FQNNGV. The CDR3 sequence is 13 residues long. The CDR3 reads CASSLGTSGGYTF. The CDR3 bases are TGTGCCAGCAGCTTAGGAACTTCCGGTGGCTACACCTTC.

This clone was detected a few times. Other DNA sequences within the sample encode an identical CDR3. V and J are TRBV5-1 and TRBJ1-2; possibly TRBD1 for D (6 bases). The V gene lost 4 bases and the J gene lost 3 bases, with 10 bases spanning the gap. Germline CDR1 is SGHRS and CDR2 is YFSETQ. CDR3 length: 13 residues. Written as DNA, the CDR3 is TGCGCCAGCAGCGTCAGGGGTGACTATGGCTACACCTTC. It is translated as CASSVRGDYGYTF.

The V gene is TRBV6-5, the J gene TRBJ2-1; perhaps TRBD1 as D (6 bases). This CDR3 region has 14 residues. V was trimmed by 2 bases and J by 6 bases, leaving 11 bases between them. Germline V CDR1 and CDR2: MNHEY, SVGAGI. The CDR3 here is CASSYLDRTNEQFF. CDR3 DNA sequence: TGTGCCAGCAGTTACCTGGACAGAACCAATGAGCAGTTCTTC.

This sequence joins TRBV7-9 and TRBJ1-5; perhaps TRBD1 as D (5 bases). V was shortened by 2 bases and J by 3 bases, with 23 bases between the two germline ends. Germline CDR1 is SEHNR and CDR2 is FQNEAQ (reference sequence). This CDR3 has 19 amino acids. The CDR3 reads CASSLPRRQPISVNQPQHF. In DNA form, the CDR3 reads TGTGCCAGCAGCTTACCCCGACGACAGCCGATTTCCGTCAATCAGCCCCAGCATTTT.

V usage is TRBV9 and J usage is TRBJ2-2, with D hard to call. CDR1 and CDR2 from the germline V gene are SGDLS and YYNGEE. The CDR3 extends over 14 amino acids. V was trimmed by 0 bases and J by 6 bases, leaving 9 bases between them. CDR3 loop: CASSVEVESGELFF. The CDR3 DNA is TGTGCCAGCAGCGTAGAAGTGGAGTCCGGGGAGCTGTTTTTT.

The chain couples TRBV29-1 to TRBJ1-1, with no clear D. The ends were cut back, 1 base at V and 5 bases at J, with 17 bases in the middle. Per germline, CDR1 SQVTM and CDR2 ANQGSEA. CDR3 length: 15 amino acids. The CDR3 reads CSVEVRRGYGTEAFF. The CDR3 nucleotides read TGCAGCGTTGAAGTGCGAAGAGGGTATGGGACTGAAGCTTTCTTT.

There are a few counts of this clone. The DNA of the CDR3 is TGTGCCAGCTCACCACAACCTGGAAACCTATACGAGCAGTACTTC. Its translation is CASSPQPGNLYEQYF. This chain links TRBV18 with TRBJ2-7; D uncertain. Trimming removed 1 base at V and 4 bases at J, with 14 bases between. There are 15 residues in the CDR3. Germline V gives CDR1 KGHSH, CDR2 LQKENI.

The V call is TRBV12-5, the J call TRBJ1-5; a weak D match, TRBD1 (5 bases). In germline, CDR1 is LGHNT, CDR2 FRNRAP. This CDR3 is built from 13 residues. V gave up 6 bases and J gave up 5 bases, with 11 bases separating them. In DNA form, the CDR3 reads TGTGCTAGTGGGCAGGGTACCGATCAGCCCCAGCATTTT. This gives the protein CASGQGTDQPQHF.

The table lists this clone with a few counts. The J gene is TRBJ2-7, the V gene TRBV6-1; 10 nucleotides line up with TRBD2. Trimming cost V 7 bases and J 4 bases; bases outside gene matches: 4. CDR3 length: 13 residues. Germline V CDR1 and CDR2: MNHNS, SASEGT. CDR3 protein: CASTGLASYEQYF. In DNA form, the CDR3 reads TGTGCCAGCACGGGACTAGCGTCATACGAGCAGTACTTC.

The V call is TRBV18, the J call TRBJ1-6, with a weak D call TRBD1 (5 bases). Deletions cut 0 bases from V and 9 bases from J, with 15 bases between. The CDR3 length is 16 residues. In germline, CDR1 is KGHSH, CDR2 LQKENI. For the CDR3, the DNA is TGTGCCAGCTCACCACCGATTGGGGGAGAAGGTTCACCCCTCCACTTT. Its translation is CASSPPIGGEGSPLHF.